This T cell receptor (beta chain) stems from a study of T cell responses to AZD1222 COVID-19 vaccine. Study-level points and caveats: The donor group comprised mostly white British people and more females; the analysis possibly underestimated clonal diversity. No day 14 peak samples; only post-peak repertoires were characterized.

The germline gives CDR1 PRHDT, CDR2 FYEKMQ (reference sequence). Unmatched junction bases numbered 4, after V lost 0 bases and J lost 6 bases. CDR3 size: 15 residues. This table comes from immunoSEQ multiplex PCR, and its TCRdb copy is limited to in-frame clones, with some not included. The data show 55,000 to 65,000 clones, 70% to 90% seen once. As to this clone: The antigen is undetermined.

The receptor comes from an adult in good health. Sequences were derived from peripheral blood, sampled on day 0 of AZD1222 vaccination. The chain recombines TRBV13 with TRBJ1-2, with 10 bases aligning to TRBD1. The CDR3, as DNA: TGTGCCAGCAGCTTAGGGGACAGGGGGAAGGATGGCTACACCTTC. As protein: CASSLGDRGKDGYTF.